The T cell receptor beta chain described here comes from a study of early T cells in non-severe SARS-CoV-2 infection (dated by TCRdb to the early 2020s). Background on the whole study: Because TCR sequencing was done on bulk RNA from unsorted whole blood, the alpha and beta chains could not be paired. Summary of the overall study and its limitations: Matching against VDJdb was skewed toward anti-spike CD8 responses, likely underestimated virus-specific expansions, and missed private and CD4 specificities.

The method was 5' RACE. The sequencer listed for this sample is NextSeq 500. The TCR library protocol attached unique molecular identifiers to individual cDNA molecules to correct for sequencing error and PCR bias. Both TCR alpha and beta chains were sequenced, and tight co-correlation was observed between alpha and beta sequence abundances in each sample. Regarding the original processing steps: Decombinator V4 was used to perform V gene, J gene and CDR3 annotation of TCR sequences. TCRs were defined as expanded if a significant change between any two time points was detected under a Poisson model with p below 0.0001. Abundances of TCRs were expressed as counts per million after normalisation to the total number of TCRs sequenced in each sample. MAIT TCRs were defined by TRAV1-2 paired with TRAJ12, TRAJ20 or TRAJ33, and iNKT TCRs by TRAV10 paired with TRAJ18. A search of VDJdb, accessed on 1 November 2021, was run for TCRs annotated to CMV, EBV and SARS-CoV-2, with TCRs annotated for multiple antigens excluded. TCRdb trimmed the raw reads at Q25, called clones with MiXCR and kept productive beta chains. Rows with one shared CDR3 protein collapse into an entry with the most common genes and DNA. The authors' filters were not applied to this entry. The sample table lists tens of thousands of distinct CDR3 sequences, approximately 5.6% of them with a count of one. The ten top clones hold 3.5% of the sample.

Details on this clonotype: Its antigen has not been determined. Base-call qualities are not available, and no considerably larger clone is one nucleotide away.

Taken from cysteine to phenylalanine, the CDR3 has 14 residues. The DNA shown is the 42-base CDR3, in frame from base 1. From a lookup of the germline V gene, CDR1 and CDR2 are MNHEY and SVGEGT. At the junction V is shortened by 3 bases and J by 0 bases, with 7 bases in between. Set within a cohort of healthcare workers in London, UK, this nested case-control study involved weekly PCR testing of nasopharyngeal swabs along with blood sampling. Healthcare workers were enrolled in the week of the UK lockdown, from 23 to 31 March 2020, and were followed every week for up to roughly 16 weeks. The TCR sequence derives from an adult who was a healthcare worker with PCR-confirmed SARS-CoV-2 infection or an uninfected control (not recorded which). The sequence links TRBV6-2 or TRBV6-3 to TRBJ2-3; the D gene is unclear. Sequenced: whole blood. The sequenced DNA: TGTGCCAGCAGTTATACTCCTAGCACAGATACGCAGTATTTT. Translated, this is CASSYTPSTDTQYF.